The rows below give T cell receptor beta chains drawn from one sample of a study of graft-versus-host responses after intestinal transplantation. No antigen has been assigned to these receptors. Assay: immunoSEQ multiplex PCR; the TCRdb copy retains only in-frame clones and omits some. The data show about 64,000 clones, over 90% seen once. The sample here was unstimulated CD8+ T cells sorted from spleen or lymph node cells, taken before transplant. The receptors were sampled from a human donor who was the organ donor for an intestinal transplant. CDR3s include the opening cysteine and the closing phenylalanine or tryptophan. D genes are given only for firm matches. Clone size is given for some rows only: seen once, a few or many times, or a class if the clone is expanded.

d_call j_call v_call clone_size cdr3_nt cdr3_aa
- TRBJ2-1 TRBV7-9 - TGTGCCAGCAGCTTCATCGGTGCCAATGAGCAGTTCTTC CASSFIGANEQFF
TRBD2 TRBJ2-1 TRBV13 - TGTGCCAGCAGAGGACTAGTGGATATTGGTGAGCAGTTCTTC CASRGLVDIGEQFF
TRBD2 TRBJ2-5 TRBV5-1 - TGCGCCAGCGGATCTAGCGGCCAAGAGACCCAGTACTTC CASGSSGQETQYF
TRBD1 TRBJ1-2 TRBV27 few TGTGCCAGCAGTTTATCCGGACAGGGCAATGGCTACACCTTC CASSLSGQGNGYTF
TRBD1 TRBJ2-7 TRBV5-1 - TGCGCCAGCAGCTCTCCGGGACAGGGAACCTACGAGCAGTACTTC CASSSPGQGTYEQYF
- TRBJ2-7 TRBV6-1 few TGTGCCAGCAGTGAAGCGCGAGGCCAATACGAGCAGTACTTC CASSEARGQYEQYF
- TRBJ2-3 TRBV30 - TGTGCCTGGAATGAGGGGACTTCCTATTTGCCAGATACGCAGTATTTT CAWNEGTSYLPDTQYF
- TRBJ2-6 TRBV5-1 - TGCGCCAGCAGCTCGGCGGCAGCTGGGGCCAACGTCCTGACTTTC CASSSAAAGANVLTF
- TRBJ1-1 TRBV28 - TGTGCCAGCAGTTTAGGGGCGGGGGACACTGAAGCTTTCTTT CASSLGAGDTEAFF
TRBD1 TRBJ2-6 TRBV5-1 once TGCGCCAGCAGCTTACAGGGGACTGGGGCCAACGTCCTGACTTTC CASSLQGTGANVLTF
- TRBJ2-7 TRBV27 once TGTGCCACCGCAACAGGGTCCTACGAGCAGTACTTC CATATGSYEQYF
TRBD1 TRBJ1-1 TRBV7-9 - TGTGCCAGCAGCTCGAGGCGGACAGGGAAGAACACTGAAGCTTTCTTT CASSSRRTGKNTEAFF
- TRBJ2-7 TRBV7-9 - TGTGCCAGCAGCTATAGGCGGACAGCTTCCTACGAGCAGTACTTC CASSYRRTASYEQYF
TRBD2 TRBJ2-7 TRBV4-1 - TGCGCCAGCAGCCAAGGGTACCCAGCGGGGCCCTACGAGCAGTACTTC CASSQGYPAGPYEQYF
TRBD1 TRBJ1-5 TRBV6-5 - TGTGCCAGCAGGGTCGGGACAGGGGCTAATCAGCCCCAGCATTTT CASRVGTGANQPQHF
- TRBJ2-3 TRBV2 - TGTGCCAGCACGGCGGGACCCACAGATACGCAGTATTTT CASTAGPTDTQYF
- TRBJ2-7 TRBV9 - TGTGCCAGCAGCTCCTCGACAGGCGAGCAGTACTTC CASSSSTGEQYF
- TRBJ1-2 TRBV6-5 once TGTGCCAGCAGTTACTCGAGCGTCAATGGAGGGTATGGCTACACCTTC CASSYSSVNGGYGYTF
TRBD2 TRBJ2-7 TRBV9 - TGTGCCAGCAGCTCCCGGGGGGGGACGGATGAGCAGTACTTC CASSSRGGTDEQYF
- TRBJ2-3 TRBV9 - TGTGCCAGCAGCGTAGAGGGGGTATTAACAGATACGCAGTATTTT CASSVEGVLTDTQYF
TRBD1 TRBJ2-1 TRBV14 - TGTGCCAGCAGCTTCTTGGGGACAGCCTACAATGAGCAGTTCTTC CASSFLGTAYNEQFF
- TRBJ2-7 TRBV13 - TGTGCCAGCAGCGCCGGACAGACCGAGCAGTACTTC CASSAGQTEQYF
TRBD1 TRBJ1-1 TRBV28 - TGTGCCAGCAGAGGGGGACAGGGGCCCACTGAAGCTTTCTTT CASRGGQGPTEAFF
TRBD1 TRBJ2-3 TRBV6-1 once TGTGCCACCTGCAGAGGGGGCGAAACAGATACGCAGTATTTT CATCRGGETDTQYF
- TRBJ2-7 TRBV4-2 - TGTGCCAGCAGCCAAGATCTTATCGGTGCCTACGAGCAGTACTTC CASSQDLIGAYEQYF
- TRBJ2-7 TRBV10-1 - TGCGCCAGCAGTGAGTCGAGATACGAGCAGTACTTC CASSESRYEQYF
- TRBJ2-1 TRBV4-1 - TGCGCCAGCAGCCAAGTTCAGGGTGAGCAGTTCTTC CASSQVQGEQFF
- TRBJ1-5 TRBV4-3 few TGCGCCAGCAGCCAAGACAGGGGAATGTATGGCAATCAGCCCCAGCATTTT CASSQDRGMYGNQPQHF
- TRBJ2-1 TRBV7-9 - TGTGCCAGCAGCTTCCCGACATCATACAATGAGCAGTTCTTC CASSFPTSYNEQFF
- TRBJ1-4 TRBV9 - TGTGCCAGCAGCGTAGGGGGCGCAGGTGAAAAACTGTTTTTT CASSVGGAGEKLFF
- TRBJ2-7 TRBV6-1 once TGTGCCAGCAGTGAAGGTTCCGGGTTCTCCTACGAGCAGTACTTC CASSEGSGFSYEQYF
TRBD2 TRBJ2-3 TRBV4-1 - TGCGCCAGCAGCCAAGATTGGCGTAGCGGGAATGGGACAGATACGCAGTATTTT CASSQDWRSGNGTDTQYF
TRBD2 TRBJ2-3 TRBV2 - TGTGCCAGCAGTGAGCCAGCGGGAGGGCCAGATACGCAGTATTTT CASSEPAGGPDTQYF
TRBD2 TRBJ2-4 TRBV11-2 - TGTGCCAGCAGCTTACGTGGGGGGGACATTCAGTACTTC CASSLRGGDIQYF
- TRBJ2-7 TRBV5-8 few TGTGCCAGCAGCTTTAGTCTTTCGTACGAGCAGTACTTC CASSFSLSYEQYF
- TRBJ2-5 TRBV7-6 - TGTGCCAGCAGCTTAGACAGGGTGTGGGGAGAGACCCAGTACTTC CASSLDRVWGETQYF
TRBD2 TRBJ2-3 TRBV29-1 - TGCAGCGTTTTCGGTAGCGGGAGGGAGGGTTTTATGGCAGATACGCAGTATTTT CSVFGSGREGFMADTQYF
TRBD1 TRBJ2-7 TRBV28 - TGTGCCAGCAGTGCGAGCCGGGACAGTGCCTACGAGCAGTACTTC CASSASRDSAYEQYF
TRBD2 TRBJ2-1 TRBV7-2 - TGTGCCAGCAGCTTAGGTCCGGGAGGGAACTCTAATGAGCAGTTCTTC CASSLGPGGNSNEQFF
TRBD1 TRBJ2-1 TRBV19 - TGTGCCAGTAGTATTCAGGGGGCGAATGAGCAGTTCTTC CASSIQGANEQFF
TRBD1 TRBJ1-5 TRBV13 - TGTGCCAGCAACTACAGGGGGAATCAGCCCCAGCATTTT CASNYRGNQPQHF
TRBD2 TRBJ2-1 TRBV2 - TGTGCCAGCAGTGGGGCGACGGGGACGGGGGGTATCAATGAGCAGTTCTTC CASSGATGTGGINEQFF
- TRBJ2-2 TRBV6-5 - TGTGCCAGCAACCCTCTGACAAACACCGGGGAGCTGTTTTTT CASNPLTNTGELFF
TRBD1 TRBJ2-1 TRBV5-1 - TGCGCCAGCAGCCCAGGGACAGGGTACTCCTACAATGAGCAGTTCTTC CASSPGTGYSYNEQFF
TRBD2 TRBJ2-7 TRBV5-6 - TGTGCCAGCAGGCCGACTAGCGGGAGTCCCTACGAGCAGTACTTC CASRPTSGSPYEQYF
- TRBJ2-3 TRBV19 - TGTGCCAGTAGTCCTCTTGGTTATAGATTATTCACAGATACGCAGTATTTT CASSPLGYRLFTDTQYF
- TRBJ2-1 TRBV28 - TGTGCCAGCAGTCGGACAGTTAAGAATGAGCAGTTCTTC CASSRTVKNEQFF
- TRBJ2-1 TRBV7-3 - TGTGCCAGCAGCCCCGGGACAACCCTGGGGAATGAGCAGTTCTTC CASSPGTTLGNEQFF
- TRBJ2-3 TRBV27 few TGTGCCAGCAGTTTAGGGGCAGCTAGCACAGATACGCAGTATTTT CASSLGAASTDTQYF
TRBD2 TRBJ2-7 TRBV19 - TGTGCCAGTAGTCCTAGCGGAATCTACGAGCAGTACTTC CASSPSGIYEQYF
- TRBJ2-4 TRBV4-1 - TGCGCCAGCAGCCAAGACCCCCGGACAGAGAGGAAAAACATTCAGTACTTC CASSQDPRTERKNIQYF
- TRBJ1-4 TRBV7-8 - TGTGCCAGCAGCTTAGGGGACATCAATGAAAAACTGTTTTTT CASSLGDINEKLFF
TRBD2 TRBJ2-6 TRBV5-6 - TGTGCCAGCAGCTTTTGGGCGGGAGTGACCTACTCTGGGGCCAACGTCCTGACTTTC CASSFWAGVTYSGANVLTF
TRBD2 TRBJ2-3 TRBV4-2 few TGTGCCAGCAGCCCAGTCCCCATCCTAGCGGGAGGGCCGGGAGATACGCAGTATTTT CASSPVPILAGGPGDTQYF
- TRBJ1-6 TRBV7-9 - TGTGCCAGCCAGGAATTCACCTATAATTCACCCCTCCACTTT CASQEFTYNSPLHF
- TRBJ2-7 TRBV11-2 - TGTGCCAGCAGCTTAGCCAGTACCGCCTACGAGCAGTACTTC CASSLASTAYEQYF
- TRBJ1-1 TRBV7-2 - TGTGCCAGCAGCTTAGTGGGGGGATTGAACACTGAAGCTTTCTTT CASSLVGGLNTEAFF
- TRBJ2-3 TRBV28 - TGTGCCAGCAGCCGAGTACGGACAGATACGCAGTATTTT CASSRVRTDTQYF